Presented here are 10 T cell receptor beta chains from one specimen sequenced in a study of response to subunit inactivated influenza vaccine. MiXCR was run by TCRdb on the RT-PCR reads, yielding one entry per CDR3 protein. The sample shows more than 450,000 distinct CDR3 sequences, around 11% of them seen only once. This sample also appeared in a second study, on T cells expressing NK-cell markers. Per that paper: TCR beta libraries carry UMIs added by 5'RACE template switching.

The sequencing used PBMCs from blood, collected on the day of vaccination. Receptors were obtained from a man between 45 and 60 years old who received an inactivated influenza vaccine.

V gene TRBV11-2 combines with J gene TRBJ2-2; TRBD1 matches at 7 bases. The CDR3 contains 18 residues. The V and J ends lost 1 base and 5 bases, in that order; junction bases with no gene match: 13. Germline CDR1 SGHAT, CDR2 FQNNGV. The DNA for the CDR3 is TGTGCCAGCAGCTTAGTATTCCGGGCCAGGGGGAGAACCGGGGAGCTGTTTTTT. Protein product: CASSLVFRARGRTGELFF.

The chain recombines TRBV20-1 with TRBJ2-3; D remains ambiguous. V lost 3 bases to trimming and J lost 1 base, with 14 bases between them. The germline V gene encodes CDR1 DFQATT and CDR2 SNEGSKA (reference sequence). The CDR3 has 15 residues. CDR3 residues: CSASGPWAGTDTQYF. The CDR3 DNA is TGCAGTGCTAGTGGGCCGTGGGCGGGCACAGATACGCAGTATTTT.

The V and J genes are TRBV29-1 and TRBJ2-1, with TRBD1 as a possible D gene (6 bases). Per the germline V gene, CDR1 is SQVTM and CDR2 is ANQGSEA. The CDR3 spans 13 residues. V dropped 8 bases and J dropped 3 bases, with 14 bases sitting between them. The CDR3 bases are TGCAGCATTCCTACAGGGTACTACAATGAGCAGTTCTTC. It is translated as CSIPTGYYNEQFF.

Only a few counts were recorded for this clonotype. V gene TRBV27 combines with J gene TRBJ2-2; a possible D gene is TRBD2 (5 bases). V was pared by 5 bases and J by 5 bases, with 18 bases between. Germline CDR1 MNHEY, CDR2 SMNVEV (reference sequence). This CDR3 has 16 amino acids. The CDR3 reads CASSSRLASLTGELFF. The DNA for the CDR3 is TGTGCCAGCAGTAGCAGGTTAGCGTCCCTGACCGGGGAGCTGTTTTTT.

V gene TRBV20-1 combines with J gene TRBJ2-2; 8 bases match TRBD2. The CDR3 is 14 amino acids. The germline V gene encodes CDR1 DFQATT and CDR2 SNEGSKA (reference sequence). Trimming took 5 bases from V and 4 from J; bases not matched to a gene: 6. DNA of the CDR3: TGCAGTGCTCCCGGGACTAGATTCACCGGGGAGCTGTTTTTT. The encoded protein is CSAPGTRFTGELFF.

This rearrangement joins TRBV10-3 to TRBJ1-1; D not certain. Trimming removed 0 bases at V and 1 base at J, with 9 bases between. Germline values: CDR1 ENHRY, CDR2 SYGVKD. This CDR3 comprises 15 residues. The chain's CDR3 is CAISESIQTNTEAFF. The CDR3 DNA reads TGTGCCATCAGTGAGTCGATACAGACGAACACTGAAGCTTTCTTT.

This chain connects TRBV7-9 to TRBJ2-3; 12 bases line up with TRBD2. Germline values: CDR1 SEHNR, CDR2 FQNEAQ (reference sequence). J was trimmed by 7 bases and V by 6 bases; bases with no gene match: 8. The CDR3 spans 15 residues. CDR3 nucleotide sequence: TGTGCCAGCAGTCCCGGACTAGCGGGGAGTTATACGCAGTATTTT. Amino acids: CASSPGLAGSYTQYF.

The genes are TRBV18 and TRBJ2-3, with D possibly matching TRBD1 (6 bases). The V gene's germline CDR1 is KGHSH and CDR2 LQKENI. The CDR3 sequence is 19 residues long. Trimming cost V 3 bases and J 2 bases, with 24 bases left between them. In DNA, the CDR3 is TGTGCCAGCTCACCGCAGAACGGACAGAGAGGCCGGGACACAGATACGCAGTATTTT. It is translated as CASSPQNGQRGRDTDTQYF. Filled out from reference TRBV18 and TRBJ2-3, the complete variable domain reads NAGVMQNPRHLVRRRGQEARLRCSPMKGHSHVYWYRQLPEEGLKFMVYLQKENIIDESGMPKERFSAEFPKEGPSILRIQQVVRGDSAAYFCASSPQNGQRGRDTDTQYFGPGTRLTVL.

The V gene is TRBV7-8, the J gene TRBJ1-4; D is undetermined. V was shortened by 5 bases and J by 13 bases, with 17 bases between the two germline ends. The CDR3 sequence is 13 residues long. In germline, CDR1 is SGHVS, CDR2 FQNEAQ. The CDR3 spells CASSLDGPVRLFF. In DNA form, the CDR3 reads TGTGCCAGCAGCCTGGACGGGCCAGTCAGACTGTTTTTT.

This clonotype occurred a few times. The V gene is TRBV28, the J gene TRBJ1-1; D unclear. Germline values: CDR1 MDHEN, CDR2 SYDVKM. V lost 5 bases, J lost 0 bases, and 7 bases lay in between. The CDR3 runs to 13 residues. The CDR3 DNA reads as TGTGCCAGCAGTCCCTACGTGAACACTGAAGCTTTCTTT. It is translated as CASSPYVNTEAFF.